The 29 T cell receptor beta chains below were found in one sample sequenced in a study of identical twins. TCRdb analysed the 5' RACE reads with MiXCR anew, one entry per CDR3 protein. This table has hundreds of thousands of distinct CDR3 sequences, under 9% appearing once. These data were likewise used in another study, on yellow fever vaccine responses in identical twins.

The sequenced sample consisted of PBMCs. All receptors derive from a woman in her late teens or twenties in good health.

This clonotype was counted ten times or more. The rearrangement links TRBV28 to TRBJ2-1; TRBD1 agrees at 9 bases. Germline CDR1 MDHEN, CDR2 SYDVKM. The trim removed 5 bases at V and 5 bases at J, leaving 13 bases unmatched. The CDR3 consists of 17 residues. This chain's CDR3 is CASSPFVRTGVNNEQFF. Written as DNA, the CDR3 is TGTGCCAGCAGTCCCTTCGTGCGGACAGGGGTGAACAATGAGCAGTTCTTC.

CDR3 residues: CASSIGRVASSGANVLTF. The DNA for the CDR3 is TGTGCCAGCAGCATCGGACGCGTGGCCAGCTCTGGGGCCAACGTCCTGACTTTC. This chain uses TRBV7-3 with TRBJ2-6, with D uncertain. The CDR3 contains 18 residues. Trimming pared 5 bases from V and 0 bases from J, leaving 17 bases between. Germline V gene data show CDR1 as SGHTA and CDR2 as FQGTGA.

This clonotype was detected only a few times. The chain joins TRBV9 to TRBJ2-2, with 9 bases matching TRBD2. The length of the CDR3 is 17 residues. Germline values: CDR1 SGDLS, CDR2 YYNGEE. V lost 0 bases, J lost 1 base, and 4 bases stayed unmatched. CDR3 nucleotides: TGTGCCAGCAGCGTAGACCCTAGCGGGAAGAACACCGGGGAGCTGTTTTTT. Translated: CASSVDPSGKNTGELFF.

V and J are TRBV29-1 and TRBJ1-1; D remains ambiguous. In germline, CDR1 is SQVTM, CDR2 ANQGSEA. The CDR3 runs 12 residues. Trimming removed 7 bases at V and 0 bases at J, with 9 bases between. The CDR3 region is CSEVSMNTEAFF. In DNA form, the CDR3 reads TGCAGCGAAGTCTCGATGAACACTGAAGCTTTCTTT.

V and J are TRBV4-2 and TRBJ1-1; D remains ambiguous. Germline values: CDR1 LGHNA, CDR2 YNFKEQ. The V end lost 4 bases, the J end lost 5 bases, and 11 bases lay between the germline ends. The CDR3 length is 13 residues. The CDR3 DNA is TGTGCCAGCAGCCCCGCAGTCAGGACTGAAGCTTTCTTT. Translating it yields CASSPAVRTEAFF.

This clonotype was counted many times. The rearrangement joins TRBV3-1 to TRBJ2-7, with TRBD1 as a possible D gene (6 bases). The CDR3 has 12 amino acids. The V gene's germline CDR1 is LGHDT and CDR2 YNNKEL (reference sequence). Trimming took 4 bases from V and 6 from J, leaving 10 bases between them. CDR3 sequence reads: CASSRPRGEQYF. The CDR3 nucleotides are TGTGCCAGCAGCCGGCCCAGGGGCGAGCAGTACTTC.

The chain has TRBV4-1 and TRBJ2-3; the match to TRBD2 covers 12 bases. Germline-derived CDR1 and CDR2 are MGHRA and YSYEKL. The CDR3 contains 17 residues. V trimming: 4 bases; J trimming: 5 bases; junction bases outside the gene matches: 10. The CDR3 DNA is TGCGCCAGCAGCCCGCTAGCGACTAGCGGGAGTCTAGATACGCAGTATTTT. It is translated as CASSPLATSGSLDTQYF.

This clonotype appeared a few times. This chain uses TRBV25-1 with TRBJ1-2, with a weak D call TRBD1 (6 bases). The CDR3 contains 13 residues. Trimming cost V 1 base and J 8 bases, with 11 bases left between them. Germline V gives CDR1 MGHDK, CDR2 SYGVNS. CDR3 sequence (DNA): TGTGCCAGCAGTGAATTACAGGGTTGGGGCTACACCTTC. Protein product: CASSELQGWGYTF.

This clonotype occurred a few times. The gene calls are TRBV14 and TRBJ1-6; D is perhaps TRBD1 (6 bases). Trimming left V 1 base short and J 8 bases short, with 15 bases between. Germline-derived CDR1 and CDR2 are SGHDN and FVKESK. The CDR3 consists of 16 residues. The CDR3 coding sequence is TGTGCCAGCAGCCAAGGTTTGGGGGCGCAGTATTCACCCCTCCACTTT. Translation gives CASSQGLGAQYSPLHF. Complete variable domain (other parts from reference TRBV14 and TRBJ1-6): EAGVTQFPSHSVIEKGQTVTLRCDPISGHDNLYWYRRVMGKEIKFLLHFVKESKQDESGMPNNRFLAERTGGTYSTLKVQPAELEDSGVYFCASSQGLGAQYSPLHFGNGTRLTVT.

The chain is built from TRBV7-9 and TRBJ1-6, with TRBD1 identical over 7 bases. CDR1 and CDR2 from the germline V gene are SEHNR and FQNEAQ (reference sequence). The CDR3 has 16 residues. After removal of 4 bases from V and 0 bases from J, the junction contained 3 bases not matched to a gene. CDR3 sequence reads: CASSSRDSSYNSPLHF. In DNA form, the CDR3 reads TGTGCCAGCAGCTCCAGGGACAGCTCCTATAATTCACCCCTCCACTTT.

This clonotype was picked up a small number of times. The CDR3 nucleotides read TGTGCCAGCAGTCCGGGTGGCAGGAACACTGAAGCTTTCTTT. Translation: CASSPGGRNTEAFF. This chain uses TRBV12-3 or TRBV12-4 with TRBJ1-1; D uncertain. V lost 5 bases and J 1 base, leaving 11 bases between the germline ends. The CDR3 extends over 14 amino acids.

V gene TRBV27 combines with J gene TRBJ2-1; 8 bases are shared with TRBD1. There are 17 residues in the CDR3. Germline CDR1 reads MNHEY; CDR2 reads SMNVEV (reference sequence). After removal of 6 bases from V and 4 bases from J, the junction contained 14 bases not matched to a gene. The chain's CDR3 is CASSTLLDREGYNEQFF. The CDR3 DNA reads TGTGCCAGCAGCACCTTACTGGACAGGGAAGGTTACAATGAGCAGTTCTTC.

This clonotype was observed at least ten times. The gene calls are TRBV5-6 and TRBJ2-5; D not certain. Germline V lookup: CDR1 SGHDT, CDR2 YYEEEE. Trimming took off 3 bases at V and 5 bases at J, with 14 bases between the two ends. The CDR3 is 14 residues long. The CDR3: CASSSAAPPETQYF. CDR3 sequence (DNA): TGTGCCAGCAGCTCCGCGGCCCCCCCCGAGACCCAGTACTTC.

Points on this clonotype: A read error is possible here, since a much larger clone lies one base away. This sequence joins TRBV7-3 and TRBJ2-5; D may be TRBD1 or TRBD2 (5 bases each). Germline values: CDR1 SGHTA, CDR2 FQGTGA. CDR3 length: 13 amino acids. The CDR3: CASSRGVKESQYF. The CDR3 nucleotides read TGTGCCAGCAGCCGAGGGGTGAAAGAGAGCCAGTACTTC.

This clonotype was counted a few times. V and J are TRBV4-1 and TRBJ1-3; D uncertain. CDR3 length: 17 amino acids. The V end lost 0 bases, the J end lost 2 bases, and 14 bases lay between the germline ends. Germline CDR1 MGHRA, CDR2 YSYEKL. In DNA, the CDR3 is TGCGCCAGCAGCCAAGAAGGCGCCCCACGTCCTGGAAACACCATATATTTT. As protein: CASSQEGAPRPGNTIYF.

There are a few counts of this clonotype. V and J are TRBV6-2 or TRBV6-3 and TRBJ1-2; 7 nucleotides align to TRBD1. The CDR3 length is 14 residues. CDR1 and CDR2 (germline): MNHEY, SVGEGT. Germline trimming cut 2 bases from V and 2 bases from J; bases unmatched to any gene: 2. The CDR3: CASSYRQGNYGYTF. CDR3 nucleotide sequence: TGTGCCAGCAGTTACCGACAGGGAAACTATGGCTACACCTTC.

CDR3 loop: CASAGGIRFEQYF. The DNA of the CDR3 is TGTGCCAGCGCCGGGGGGATCCGGTTCGAGCAGTACTTC. The V and J genes are TRBV7-8 and TRBJ2-7; TRBD2 matches at 7 bases. CDR1 is SGHVS, CDR2 FQNEAQ, per germline. V lost 8 bases to trimming and J lost 6 bases; unmatched junction nucleotides: 10. The CDR3 is 13 amino acids.

This clonotype was counted between two and nine times. This chain connects TRBV4-2 to TRBJ2-4, with a weak D call TRBD1 (6 bases). The germline V gene encodes CDR1 LGHNA and CDR2 YNFKEQ. Trimming stripped 2 bases from V and 0 bases from J, with 23 bases between. CDR3 length equals 20 residues. CDR3 nucleotides: TGTGCCAGCAGCCAAAACCTCCGTACGACAGGACGACTAGCCAAAAACATTCAGTACTTC. It encodes CASSQNLRTTGRLAKNIQYF.

This clonotype has at least ten counts. This chain connects TRBV5-6 to TRBJ2-1, with D perhaps TRBD1 (6 bases). The CDR3 covers 15 residues. Germline V gene lookup returns CDR1 SGHDT and CDR2 YYEEEE. Trimming shortened V by 5 bases and J by 1 base, and 13 bases separated the two germline ends. The CDR3 is CASSSGQKSYNEQFF. The CDR3 DNA sequence: TGTGCCAGCAGTTCGGGACAAAAATCCTACAATGAGCAGTTCTTC.

CDR3 coding DNA: TGTGCCACCAGATTAACTGACAATAGCAATCAGCCCCAGCATTTT. As protein: CATRLTDNSNQPQHF. J is TRBJ1-5 and V is TRBV15; D uncertain. The length of the CDR3 is 15 residues. Trimming pared 6 bases from V and 0 bases from J, leaving 12 bases between. The germline V gene encodes CDR1 LNHNV and CDR2 YYDKDF (reference sequence).

Worth noting for this clonotype: A read error is possible here, since a much larger clone lies one base away. This chain links TRBV3-1 with TRBJ2-1; perhaps TRBD1 as D (5 bases). This CDR3 is 15 amino acids long. Germline CDR1 is LGHDT and CDR2 is YNNKEL (reference sequence). Here the CDR3 reads CGSSRSEGAQNEQFF. CDR3 sequence (DNA): TGTGGCAGCAGCCGGTCTGAAGGGGCGCAAAATGAGCAGTTCTTC.

The rearrangement links TRBV7-2 to TRBJ2-7; D gene unclear. The germline CDR1 and CDR2 sequences are SGHTA and FQGNSA. Trimming pared 8 bases from V and 4 bases from J, leaving 15 bases between. This CDR3 is 13 amino acids long. DNA for the CDR3: TGTGCCAGCGAGTTCCAACCCGCATACGAGCAGTACTTC. This gives the protein CASEFQPAYEQYF.

The V gene is TRBV11-2, the J gene TRBJ2-3, with D possibly called TRBD1 or TRBD2 (7 bases each). V dropped 2 bases and J dropped 4 bases, with 13 bases sitting between them. The germline V gene has CDR1 SGHAT and CDR2 FQNNGV. CDR3 length: 15 amino acids. The CDR3 sequence: CASSLYSGGADTQYF. The CDR3 bases are TGTGCCAGCAGCTTATATTCAGGGGGGGCAGATACGCAGTATTTT.

This clonotype was observed a handful of times. The CDR3 bases are TGTGCCAGCAGTTCCCCCCGGGACAACAAGCCCCAGCATTTT. Its translation: CASSSPRDNKPQHF. The V call is TRBV28, the J call TRBJ1-5; maybe TRBD1 (6 bases). V was pared by 4 bases and J by 8 bases, with 15 bases between. Per germline, CDR1 MDHEN and CDR2 SYDVKM. The length of the CDR3 is 14 residues.

CDR3 DNA sequence: TGTGCCAGGAGCCCCGGGCAGCACTATGGCTACACCTTC. Amino acids: CARSPGQHYGYTF. The V and J genes are TRBV5-6 and TRBJ1-2; D gene uncertain. Germline CDR1 is SGHDT and CDR2 is YYEEEE. CDR3 length: 13 residues. V lost 8 bases to trimming and J lost 3 bases, with 14 bases between them.

This chain uses TRBV5-1 with TRBJ2-1; D gene unclear. This CDR3 is built from 15 residues. With 2 bases removed from V and 1 base from J, the gap between germline ends came to 10 bases. Germline lookup yields CDR1 SGHRS and CDR2 YFSETQ. DNA for the CDR3: TGCGCCAGCAGCTTTTTTGTTAGTTCCTACAATGAGCAGTTCTTC. Amino acid sequence: CASSFFVSSYNEQFF.

The sample holds many counts of this clonotype. The chain is built from TRBV5-1 and TRBJ2-7; a weak D match, TRBD1 (6 bases). CDR1 and CDR2 (germline): SGHRS, YFSETQ. The CDR3 runs 16 residues. Between the trimmed V and J ends, which lost 0 bases and 0 bases, there was a span of 13 bases. The CDR3 loop is CASSLVRGTNSYEQYF. CDR3 DNA: TGCGCCAGCAGCTTGGTAAGGGGGACCAACTCCTACGAGCAGTACTTC.

The V gene is TRBV6-4, the J gene TRBJ2-3; D is ambiguous. CDR1 is MRHNA, CDR2 SNTAGT, per germline. This CDR3 spans 13 amino acids. The germline V and J ends were trimmed by 6 bases and 8 bases, with 15 bases remaining between them. The CDR3 spells CASSIRPDGTQYF. The CDR3 bases are TGTGCCAGCAGCATACGACCCGACGGTACGCAGTATTTT.

This clonotype showed up many times. The J gene is TRBJ2-7, the V gene TRBV12-3 or TRBV12-4, with D uncertain. The CDR3 has 12 amino acids. V was clipped by 3 bases and J by 3 bases, with 6 bases between them. Here the CDR3 reads CASSFWSYEQYF. DNA for the CDR3: TGTGCCAGCAGTTTTTGGAGCTACGAGCAGTACTTC.